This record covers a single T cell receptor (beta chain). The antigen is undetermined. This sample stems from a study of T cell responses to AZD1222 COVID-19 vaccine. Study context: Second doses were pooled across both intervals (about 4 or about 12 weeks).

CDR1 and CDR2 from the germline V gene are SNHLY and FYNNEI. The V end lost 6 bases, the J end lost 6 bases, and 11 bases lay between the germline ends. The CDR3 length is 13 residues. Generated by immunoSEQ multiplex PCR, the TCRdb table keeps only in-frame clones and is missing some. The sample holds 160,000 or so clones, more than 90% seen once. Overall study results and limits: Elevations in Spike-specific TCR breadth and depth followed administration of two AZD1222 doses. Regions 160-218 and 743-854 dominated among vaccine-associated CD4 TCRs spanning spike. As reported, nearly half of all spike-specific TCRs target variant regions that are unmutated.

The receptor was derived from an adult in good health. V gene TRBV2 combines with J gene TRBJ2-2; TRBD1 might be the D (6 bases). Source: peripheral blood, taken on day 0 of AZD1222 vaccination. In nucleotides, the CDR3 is TGTGCCAGCAGGAAGGACAGTCCCGGGGAGCTGTTTTTT. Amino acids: CASRKDSPGELFF. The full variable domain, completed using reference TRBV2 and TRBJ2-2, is EPEVTQTPSHQVTQMGQEVILRCVPISNHLYFYWYRQILGQKVEFLVSFYNNEISEKSEIFDDQFSVERPDGSNFTLKIRSTKLEDSAMYFCASRKDSPGELFFGEGSRLTVL.